This TCR beta chain was obtained from a study of patients and donors after allogeneic stem cell transplantation. The V and J ends lost 4 bases and 4 bases, in that order; junction bases with no gene match: 7. This CDR3 has 14 amino acids. CDR1 DFQATT and CDR2 SNEGSKA come from the germline V gene (reference sequence). Each CDR3 protein is one row after TCRdb ran MiXCR on the RT-PCR reads. The sample has roughly 190,000 distinct CDR3 sequences, 41% seen once. This receptor was identified in a human donor who was either an allogeneic HSCT recipient or a stem cell or donor lymphocyte infusion donor (not recorded which). It is not recorded whose cells these are; they may come from a transplant donor. This chain connects TRBV20-1 to TRBJ1-1; TRBD1 matches 9 bases. The sample taken for sequencing was blood, either unsorted or a sorted T cell fraction (not recorded which). The CDR3 protein is CSAKTGTGSTEAFF. The CDR3 region has the DNA TGCAGTGCTAAGACCGGGACAGGGTCCACTGAAGCTTTCTTT.